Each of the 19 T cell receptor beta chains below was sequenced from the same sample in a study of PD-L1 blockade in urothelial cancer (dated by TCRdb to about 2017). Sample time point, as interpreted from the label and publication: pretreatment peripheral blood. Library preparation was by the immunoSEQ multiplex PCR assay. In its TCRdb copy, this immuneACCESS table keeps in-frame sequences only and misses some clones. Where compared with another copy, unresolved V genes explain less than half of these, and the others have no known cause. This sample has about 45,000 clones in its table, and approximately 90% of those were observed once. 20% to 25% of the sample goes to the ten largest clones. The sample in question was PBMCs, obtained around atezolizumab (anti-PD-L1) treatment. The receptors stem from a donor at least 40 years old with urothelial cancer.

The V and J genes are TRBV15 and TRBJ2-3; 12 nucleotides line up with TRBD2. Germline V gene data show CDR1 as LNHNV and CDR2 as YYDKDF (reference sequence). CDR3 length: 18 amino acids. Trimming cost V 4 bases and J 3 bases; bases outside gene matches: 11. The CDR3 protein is CATSTTSGSPSGTDTQYF. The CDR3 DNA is TGTGCCACCAGCACGACTAGCGGGAGCCCATCGGGGACAGATACGCAGTATTTT.

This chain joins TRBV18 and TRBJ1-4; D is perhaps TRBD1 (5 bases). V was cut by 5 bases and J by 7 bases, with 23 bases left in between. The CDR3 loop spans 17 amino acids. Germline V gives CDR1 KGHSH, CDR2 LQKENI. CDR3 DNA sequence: TGTGCCAGCTCATTGCAGGCAGTTCAAGGGGCGCGTGAAAAACTGTTTTTT. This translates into CASSLQAVQGAREKLFF.

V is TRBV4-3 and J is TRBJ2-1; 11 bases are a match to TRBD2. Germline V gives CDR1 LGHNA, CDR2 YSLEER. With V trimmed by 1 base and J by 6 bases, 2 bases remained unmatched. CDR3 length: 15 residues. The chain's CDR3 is CASSQGLAGFNEQFF. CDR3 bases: TGCGCCAGCAGCCAAGGACTAGCGGGATTCAATGAGCAGTTCTTC.

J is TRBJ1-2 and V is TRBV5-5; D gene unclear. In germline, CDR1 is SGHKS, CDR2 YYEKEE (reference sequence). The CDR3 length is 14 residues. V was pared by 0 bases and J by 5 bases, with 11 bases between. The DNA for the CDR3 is TGTGCCAGCAGCTTGGCCGAGGCCTCATATGGCTACACCTTC. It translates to CASSLAEASYGYTF.

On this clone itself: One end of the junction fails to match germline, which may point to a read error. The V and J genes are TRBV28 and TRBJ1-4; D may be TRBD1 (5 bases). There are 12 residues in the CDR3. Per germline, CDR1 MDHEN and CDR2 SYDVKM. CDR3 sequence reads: CASSNSTRVWVF. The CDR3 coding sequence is TGTGCCAGCAGCAACTCGACCAGGGTTTGGGTTTTT.

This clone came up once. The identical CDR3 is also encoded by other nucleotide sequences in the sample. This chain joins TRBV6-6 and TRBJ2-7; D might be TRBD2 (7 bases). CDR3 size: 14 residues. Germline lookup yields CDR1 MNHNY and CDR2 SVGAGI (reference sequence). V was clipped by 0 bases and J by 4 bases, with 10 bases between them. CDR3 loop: CASSYSRGGYEQYF. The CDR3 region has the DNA TGTGCCAGCAGTTACTCGAGGGGGGGTTACGAGCAGTACTTC.

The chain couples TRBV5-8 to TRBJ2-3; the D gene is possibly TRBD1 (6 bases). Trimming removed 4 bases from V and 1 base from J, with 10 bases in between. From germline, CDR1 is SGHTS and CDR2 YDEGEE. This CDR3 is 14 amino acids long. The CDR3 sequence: CASSPRGGTDTQYF. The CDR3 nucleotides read TGTGCCAGCAGCCCCAGGGGAGGCACAGATACGCAGTATTTT. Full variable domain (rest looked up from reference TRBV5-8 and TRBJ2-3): EAGVTQSPTHLIKTRGQQATLRCSPISGHTSVYWYQQALGLGLQFLLWYDEGEERNRGNFPPRFSGRQFPNYSSELNVNALELEDSALYLCASSPRGGTDTQYFGPGTRLTVL.

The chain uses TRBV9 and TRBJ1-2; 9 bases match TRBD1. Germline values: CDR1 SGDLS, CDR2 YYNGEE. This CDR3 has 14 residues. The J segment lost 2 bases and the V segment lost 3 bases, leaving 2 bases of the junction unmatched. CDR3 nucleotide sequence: TGTGCCAGCAGCGAGGGACAGGGCAACTATGGCTACACCTTC. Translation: CASSEGQGNYGYTF.

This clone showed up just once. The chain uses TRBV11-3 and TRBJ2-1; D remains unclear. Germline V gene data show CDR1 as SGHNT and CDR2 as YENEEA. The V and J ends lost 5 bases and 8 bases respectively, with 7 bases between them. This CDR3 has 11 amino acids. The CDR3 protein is CASSPDYEQFF. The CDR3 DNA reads TGTGCCAGCAGCCCTGACTATGAGCAGTTCTTC. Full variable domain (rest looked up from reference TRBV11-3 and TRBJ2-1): EAGVVQSPRYKIIEKKQPVAFWCNPISGHNTLYWYLQNLGQGPELLIRYENEEAVDDSQLPKDRFSAERLKGVDSTLKIQPAELGDSAVYLCASSPDYEQFFGPGTRLTVL.

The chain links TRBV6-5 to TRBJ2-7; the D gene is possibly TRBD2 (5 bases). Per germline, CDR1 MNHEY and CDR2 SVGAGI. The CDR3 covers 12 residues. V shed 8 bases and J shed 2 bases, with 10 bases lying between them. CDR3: CASGGIAYEQYF. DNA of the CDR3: TGTGCCAGCGGAGGAATCGCCTACGAGCAGTACTTC.

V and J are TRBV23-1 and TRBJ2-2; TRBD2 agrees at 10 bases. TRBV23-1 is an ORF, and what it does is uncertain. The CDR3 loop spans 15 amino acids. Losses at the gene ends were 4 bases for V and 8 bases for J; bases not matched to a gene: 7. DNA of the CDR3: TGCGCCAGCAGTCGGGCTAGCGGGAGAAGGGGGGAGCTGTTTTTT. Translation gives CASSRASGRRGELFF.

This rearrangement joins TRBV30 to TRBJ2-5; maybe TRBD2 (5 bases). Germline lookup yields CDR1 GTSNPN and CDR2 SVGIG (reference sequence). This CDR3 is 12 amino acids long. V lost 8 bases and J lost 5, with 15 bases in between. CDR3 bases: TGTGCCAGAGACGAGGGCGGGGAGACCCAGTACTTC. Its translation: CARDEGGETQYF.

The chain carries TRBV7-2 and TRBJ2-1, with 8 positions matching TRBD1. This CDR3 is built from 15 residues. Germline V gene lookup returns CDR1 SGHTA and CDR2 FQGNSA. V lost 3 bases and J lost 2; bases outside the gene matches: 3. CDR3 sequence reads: CASSLGQATYNEQFF. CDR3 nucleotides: TGTGCCAGCAGCTTGGGACAGGCGACCTACAATGAGCAGTTCTTC.

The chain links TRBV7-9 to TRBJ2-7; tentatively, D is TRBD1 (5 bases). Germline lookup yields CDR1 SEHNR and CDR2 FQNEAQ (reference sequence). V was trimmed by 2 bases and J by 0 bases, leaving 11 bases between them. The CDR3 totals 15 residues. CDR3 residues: CASSLMEQASYEQYF. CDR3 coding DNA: TGTGCCAGCAGCTTAATGGAACAGGCCTCCTACGAGCAGTACTTC.

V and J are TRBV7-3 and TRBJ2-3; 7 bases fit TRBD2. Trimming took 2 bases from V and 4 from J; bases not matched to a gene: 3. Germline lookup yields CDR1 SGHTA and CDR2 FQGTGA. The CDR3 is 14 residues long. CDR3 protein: CASSLGGSADTQYF. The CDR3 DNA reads TGTGCCAGCAGCTTAGGCGGGAGCGCAGATACGCAGTATTTT.

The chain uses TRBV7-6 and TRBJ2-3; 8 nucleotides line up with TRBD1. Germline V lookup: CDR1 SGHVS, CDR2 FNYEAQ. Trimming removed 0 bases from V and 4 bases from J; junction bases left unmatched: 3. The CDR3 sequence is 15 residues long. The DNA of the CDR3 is TGTGCCAGCAGCTTAGCCAGGACAGGGTCAGATACGCAGTATTTT. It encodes CASSLARTGSDTQYF.

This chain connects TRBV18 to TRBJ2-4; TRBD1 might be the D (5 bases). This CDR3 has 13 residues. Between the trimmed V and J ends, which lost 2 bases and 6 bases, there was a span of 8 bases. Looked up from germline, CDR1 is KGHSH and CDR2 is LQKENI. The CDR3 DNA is TGTGCCAGCTCACCAGGGGCCGGAAACATTCAGTACTTC. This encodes CASSPGAGNIQYF. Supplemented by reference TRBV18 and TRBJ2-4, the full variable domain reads NAGVMQNPRHLVRRRGQEARLRCSPMKGHSHVYWYRQLPEEGLKFMVYLQKENIIDESGMPKERFSAEFPKEGPSILRIQQVVRGDSAAYFCASSPGAGNIQYFGAGTRLSVL.

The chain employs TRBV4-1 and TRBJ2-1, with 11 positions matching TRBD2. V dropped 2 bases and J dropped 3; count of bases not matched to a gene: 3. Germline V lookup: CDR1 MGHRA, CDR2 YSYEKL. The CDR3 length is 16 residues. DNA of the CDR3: TGCGCCAGCAGCCAAACGGGACTAGCGGACTACAATGAGCAGTTCTTC. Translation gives CASSQTGLADYNEQFF.

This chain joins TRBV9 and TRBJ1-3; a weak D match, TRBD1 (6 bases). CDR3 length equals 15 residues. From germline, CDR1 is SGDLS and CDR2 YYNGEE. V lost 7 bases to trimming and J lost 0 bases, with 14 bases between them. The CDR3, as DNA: TGTGCCAGCGGCTCCGGGGGGCACTCTGGAAACACCATATATTTT. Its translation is CASGSGGHSGNTIYF.